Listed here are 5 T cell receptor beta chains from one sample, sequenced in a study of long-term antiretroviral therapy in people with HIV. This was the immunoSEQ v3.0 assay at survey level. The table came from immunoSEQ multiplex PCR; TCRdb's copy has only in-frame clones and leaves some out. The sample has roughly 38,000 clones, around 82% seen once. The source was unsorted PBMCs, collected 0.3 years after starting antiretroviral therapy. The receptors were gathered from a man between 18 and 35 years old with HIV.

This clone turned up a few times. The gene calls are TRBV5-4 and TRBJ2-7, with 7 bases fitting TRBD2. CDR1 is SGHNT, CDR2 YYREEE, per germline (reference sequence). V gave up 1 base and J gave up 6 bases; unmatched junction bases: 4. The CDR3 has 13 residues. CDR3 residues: CASSLIGRGEQYF. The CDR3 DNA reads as TGTGCCAGCAGCTTGATTGGGAGGGGCGAGCAGTACTTC.

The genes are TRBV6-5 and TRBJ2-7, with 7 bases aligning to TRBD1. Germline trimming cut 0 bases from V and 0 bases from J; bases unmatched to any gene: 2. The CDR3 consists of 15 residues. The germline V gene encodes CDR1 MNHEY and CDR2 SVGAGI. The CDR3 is CASSYSRQGSYEQYF. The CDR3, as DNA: TGTGCCAGCAGTTACTCGAGACAGGGCTCCTACGAGCAGTACTTC.

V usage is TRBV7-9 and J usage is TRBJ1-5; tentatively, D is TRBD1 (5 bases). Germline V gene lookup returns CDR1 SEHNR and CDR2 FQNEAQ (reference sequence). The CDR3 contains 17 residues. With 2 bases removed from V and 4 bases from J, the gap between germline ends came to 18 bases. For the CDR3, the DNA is TGTGCCAGCAGCTTATACTTTTCGGAGGGACTTAATCAGCCCCAGCATTTT. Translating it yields CASSLYFSEGLNQPQHF.

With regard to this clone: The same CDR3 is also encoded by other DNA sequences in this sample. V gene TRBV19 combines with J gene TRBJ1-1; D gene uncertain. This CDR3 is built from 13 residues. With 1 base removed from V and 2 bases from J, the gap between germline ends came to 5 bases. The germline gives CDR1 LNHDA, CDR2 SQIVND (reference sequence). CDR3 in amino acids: CASSIGGNTEAFF. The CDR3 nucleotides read TGTGCCAGTAGTATAGGGGGTAACACTGAAGCTTTCTTT.

The CDR3, as DNA: TGCAGCGTTGAACAGGACGCAGATGAGCAGTTCTTC. This translates into CSVEQDADEQFF. The chain has TRBV29-1 and TRBJ2-1; D ambiguous. Germline assignment: CDR1 SQVTM and CDR2 ANQGSEA. V was pared by 2 bases and J by 8 bases, with 10 bases between. This CDR3 has 12 amino acids.